The rows below give T cell receptor beta chains drawn from one sample of a study of OX40 agonist ivuxolimab in advanced cancers. Data came from immunoSEQ multiplex PCR; TCRdb stores just in-frame clones and leaves some out. The sample yields over 50,000 clones, around 89% seen once. The starting material was CD4+ or CD8+ T cells sorted from blood, obtained in a trial of the OX40 agonist ivuxolimab. The receptor source for this set is an adult with an advanced solid tumor such as melanoma, head and neck, liver or kidney cancer. Both conserved end residues are part of each CDR3. Each record gives: J gene, D gene, V gene, clone size, CDR3 DNA, CDR3 protein. D genes are given only for firm matches. A row's size may be missing; if present it is once, few, many or a size class.

>TRBJ1-1|NA|TRBV5-1|NA
TGCGCCAGCAGCTTGGGACCGGTGAACACTGAAGCTTTCTTT
CASSLGPVNTEAFF
>TRBJ2-2|NA|TRBV7-3|once
TGTGCCAGCAGCGGGGGGACCACCGGGGAGCTGTTTTTT
CASSGGTTGELFF
>TRBJ2-7|NA|TRBV14|NA
TGTGCCAGCAGCCCGAAGGTTACCTCCTACGAGCAGTACTTC
CASSPKVTSYEQYF
>TRBJ1-1|TRBD1|TRBV7-6|NA
TGTGCCAGCAGCTTTACAGGGGGGAACACTGAAGCTTTCTTT
CASSFTGGNTEAFF
>TRBJ2-2|TRBD2|TRBV10-3|few
TGTGCCATCAGTAGAGCCGGAACTAGCGGGGCCGGGGAGCTGTTTTTT
CAISRAGTSGAGELFF
>TRBJ2-7|NA|TRBV2|once
TGTGCCAGCGCTCCCCAGAAACCCTCCTACGAGCAGTACTTC
CASAPQKPSYEQYF
>TRBJ1-1|NA|TRBV7-2|NA
TGTGCCAGCAGCTCCGGGGTTTCGGCGAACACTGAAGCTTTCTTT
CASSSGVSANTEAFF
>TRBJ2-3|TRBD2|TRBV2|NA
TGTGCCAGCAGACGGGGGGTCGAAAATACGCAGTATTTT
CASRRGVENTQYF
>TRBJ2-7|NA|TRBV19|NA
TGTGCCAGTAGACTGGGGGACGAGCAGTACTTC
CASRLGDEQYF
>TRBJ2-4|TRBD1|TRBV6-1|NA
TGTGCCAGCCGCTCTGTGGGACAGGGAAGAAACATTCAGTACTTC
CASRSVGQGRNIQYF
>TRBJ2-7|TRBD1|TRBV11-2|NA
TGTGCCAGCAGCCCCGGGACAGCCTACGAGCAGTACTTC
CASSPGTAYEQYF
>TRBJ2-7|TRBD2|TRBV28|NA
TGTGCCAGCAGTTTAAGTTCGGGGGGGCCGAGCGAGCAGTACTTC
CASSLSSGGPSEQYF
>TRBJ2-1|TRBD2|TRBV7-3|once
TGTGCCAGCAGCCTGGGGGAGGGTGAGCAGTTCTTC
CASSLGEGEQFF
>TRBJ1-2|TRBD1|TRBV5-1|NA
TGCGCCAGCAGCTTGGCGGGACAGGAGGACTACACCTTC
CASSLAGQEDYTF
>TRBJ2-7|NA|TRBV5-4|NA
TGTGCCAGCAGCTTGATGGGAGAGGGAATCAGAGAGCAGTACTTC
CASSLMGEGIREQYF
>TRBJ1-2|NA|TRBV5-1|NA
TGCGCCAGCAGCTTGGACAGGGCCAACTATGGCTACACCTTC
CASSLDRANYGYTF
>TRBJ1-2|TRBD1|TRBV28|NA
TGTGCCAGCAGTTTAGAAAGGGGGCGTAGCCACACCTTC
CASSLERGRSHTF
>TRBJ1-6|NA|TRBV4-2|NA
TGTGCCAGCAGCCCGGGGGGTGGGGCCCTCCACTTT
CASSPGGGALHF
>TRBJ1-3|NA|TRBV7-9|NA
TGTGCCAGCAGCCCGGGACAAATCTCTGGAAACACCATATATTTT
CASSPGQISGNTIYF
>TRBJ2-2|NA|TRBV4-1|NA
TGCGCCAGCAGCCAATCAAGAGGGACGTCGAACACCGGGGAGCTGTTTTTT
CASSQSRGTSNTGELFF
>TRBJ2-5|TRBD1|TRBV5-1|NA
TGCGCCAGCAGCCACCCGGGACAGGGGTTTGAGACCCAGTACTTC
CASSHPGQGFETQYF
>TRBJ2-5|NA|TRBV21-1|NA
TGTGCCAGCAGGCACAGGTTAGCTACATTCTCTGAGACCCAGTACTTC
CASRHRLATFSETQYF
>TRBJ1-2|NA|TRBV4-1|NA
TGCGCCAGCAGCCCGGGACCGATCTATGGCTACACCTTC
CASSPGPIYGYTF
>TRBJ2-1|NA|TRBV20-1|NA
TGCAGTGCTCGACTTGAGCAGTTCTTC
CSARLEQFF
>TRBJ1-1|NA|TRBV7-2|NA
TGTGCCAGCAGCTCGGGACCACCCCTCGGAGCTTTCTTT
CASSSGPPLGAFF
>TRBJ2-3|NA|TRBV9|once
TGTGCCAGCAACCTGGGCCTTACAACAGATACGCAGTATTTT
CASNLGLTTDTQYF
>TRBJ2-3|NA|TRBV9|NA
TGTGCCAGCAGCGTAGGAGTGAAAGATACGCAGTATTTT
CASSVGVKDTQYF
>TRBJ2-1|NA|TRBV29-1|NA
TGCAGCGTTGAAGGGACAGAGTACAATGAGCAGTTCTTC
CSVEGTEYNEQFF
>TRBJ2-6|NA|TRBV18|few
TGTGCCAGCTCACTTGGGATGAACCTGCACTCTGGGGCCAACGTCCTGACTTTC
CASSLGMNLHSGANVLTF
>TRBJ1-5|NA|TRBV5-1|NA
TGCGCCAGCAGCCGGGACGGCAATCAGCCCCAGCATTTT
CASSRDGNQPQHF
>TRBJ2-7|NA|TRBV27|NA
TGTGCCAGCAGTCGGACAGCCCAAGGATACGAGCAGTACTTC
CASSRTAQGYEQYF
>TRBJ1-5|TRBD1|TRBV27|few
TGTGCCAGCAGTCCAAAGACAGGGAGTCAGCCCCAGCATTTT
CASSPKTGSQPQHF
>TRBJ1-3|NA|TRBV30|NA
TGTGCCTGGAGCCCGGATGGAAACACCATATATTTT
CAWSPDGNTIYF
>TRBJ2-1|NA|TRBV6-5|NA
TGTGCCAGCAGTTACCCCGGGGAGCAGTTCTTC
CASSYPGEQFF
>TRBJ2-1|TRBD2|TRBV6-1|NA
TGTGCCAGCAGTGAGAGCGGGAGGGACTATGAGCAGTTCTTC
CASSESGRDYEQFF
>TRBJ1-4|NA|TRBV18|NA
TGTGCCAGCTCACCACGGCCAGGAAATGCTAATGAAAAACTGTTTTTT
CASSPRPGNANEKLFF
>TRBJ1-6|NA|TRBV5-8|once
TGTGCCAGCAGCTCTACCGGGGGTCGGAATTCACCCCTCCACTTT
CASSSTGGRNSPLHF
>TRBJ2-1|NA|TRBV5-4|NA
TGTGCCAGCAGCTTGGTCGGGAGCCAGAATGAGCAGTTCTTC
CASSLVGSQNEQFF
>TRBJ2-2|NA|TRBV5-1|NA
TGCGCCAGCAGCTTGGGTCAGGGGCCCGGGGAGCTGTTTTTT
CASSLGQGPGELFF
>TRBJ2-3|NA|TRBV14|NA
TGTGCCAGCAGCCAAGGACCGGTTACGCAGTATTTT
CASSQGPVTQYF
>TRBJ2-1|NA|TRBV9|NA
TGTGCCAGCAGCCCCCGTGGTTACTCCTACAATGAGCAGTTCTTC
CASSPRGYSYNEQFF
>TRBJ1-3|NA|TRBV7-6|NA
TGTGCCAGCAGCTTAGCGGCGGCAGTCTCTGGAAACACCATATATTTT
CASSLAAAVSGNTIYF
>TRBJ1-1|NA|TRBV9|few
TGTGCCAGCAGCGTTTTACAGGACGCCACTGAAGCTTTCTTT
CASSVLQDATEAFF
>TRBJ2-2|NA|TRBV6-5|once
TGTGCCAGCAGTTACCTCGACAGTCTGAACACCGGGGAGCTGTTTTTT
CASSYLDSLNTGELFF
>TRBJ2-3|NA|TRBV7-2|NA
TGTGCCAGCAGAAGGGCCCGGGGGTCTGCAGATACGCAGTATTTT
CASRRARGSADTQYF
>TRBJ1-1|NA|TRBV5-1|NA
TGCGCCAGCAGCTTGGGACAGTCTACTGAAGCTTTCTTT
CASSLGQSTEAFF
>TRBJ1-6|NA|TRBV7-9|NA
TGTGCCAGCAGCCCATACGGGGCGGACGCCTATAATTCACCCCTCCACTTT
CASSPYGADAYNSPLHF
>TRBJ2-3|NA|TRBV5-5|NA
TGTGCCAGCAGCTCGGTGGGGGCGGATACGCAGTATTTT
CASSSVGADTQYF